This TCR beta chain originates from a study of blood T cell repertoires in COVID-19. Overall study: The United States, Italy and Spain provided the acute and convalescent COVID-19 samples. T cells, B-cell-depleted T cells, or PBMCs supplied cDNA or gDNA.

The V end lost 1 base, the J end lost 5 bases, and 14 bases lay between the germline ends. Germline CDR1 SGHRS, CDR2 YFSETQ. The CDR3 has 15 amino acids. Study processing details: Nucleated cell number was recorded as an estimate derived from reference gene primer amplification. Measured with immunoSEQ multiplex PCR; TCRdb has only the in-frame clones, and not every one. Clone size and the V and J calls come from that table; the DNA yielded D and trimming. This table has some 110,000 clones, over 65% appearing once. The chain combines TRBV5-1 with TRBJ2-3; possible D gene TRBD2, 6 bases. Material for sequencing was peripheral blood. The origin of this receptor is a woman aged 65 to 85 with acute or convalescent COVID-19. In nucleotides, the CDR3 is TGCGCCAGCAGCTTGCAAGGGGTTAGCGGAGATACGCAGTATTTT. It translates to CASSLQGVSGDTQYF.